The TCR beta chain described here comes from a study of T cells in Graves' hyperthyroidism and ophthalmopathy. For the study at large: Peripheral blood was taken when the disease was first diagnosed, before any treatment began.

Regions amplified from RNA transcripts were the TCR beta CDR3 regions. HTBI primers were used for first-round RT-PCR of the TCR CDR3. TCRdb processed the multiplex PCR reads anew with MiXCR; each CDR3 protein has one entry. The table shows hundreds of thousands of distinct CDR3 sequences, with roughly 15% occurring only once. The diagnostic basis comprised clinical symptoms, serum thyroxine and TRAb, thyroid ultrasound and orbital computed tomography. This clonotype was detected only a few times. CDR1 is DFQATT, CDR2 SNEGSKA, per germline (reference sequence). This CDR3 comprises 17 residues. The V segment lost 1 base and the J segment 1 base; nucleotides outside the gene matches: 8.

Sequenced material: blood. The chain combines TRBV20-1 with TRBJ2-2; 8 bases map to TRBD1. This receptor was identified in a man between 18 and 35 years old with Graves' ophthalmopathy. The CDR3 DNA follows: TGCAGTGCTAGAGGACTCGTCGGGACAGGGAACACCGGGGAGCTGTTTTTT. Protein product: CSARGLVGTGNTGELFF.